This T cell receptor beta chain was recorded in a study of blood T cell repertoires in COVID-19. About the research overall: Sample material is recorded as cDNA or gDNA derived from T cells, B-cell-depleted T cells, or PBMCs.

Generated by immunoSEQ multiplex PCR, the TCRdb table keeps only in-frame clones and is missing some. This table holds approximately 250,000 clones, about nine tenths found once. The J segment lost 6 bases and the V segment lost 4 bases, leaving 10 bases of the junction unmatched. The germline CDR1 and CDR2 sequences are SGHRS and YFSETQ. The CDR3 spans 15 residues. The clonotype comes from a man aged 30 to 45 with COVID-19, enrolled during active disease. This sequence joins TRBV5-1 and TRBJ1-2; 9 positions agree with TRBD1. The sequencing sample was made of peripheral blood. In nucleotides, the CDR3 is TGCGCCAGCAGCGGGGACAGGGTCAGTTGGGATGGCTACACCTTC. It specifies CASSGDRVSWDGYTF.